These 14 T cell receptor beta chains share one sample of origin, sequenced in a study of blood T cell repertoires in COVID-19. Assay: immunoSEQ multiplex PCR; the TCRdb copy retains only in-frame clones and omits some. The sample includes about 170,000 clones, around 87% seen only once; the top ten take roughly 3.9%. The specimen sequenced was peripheral blood. Every receptor here comes from a man aged 18 to 35 with active or convalescent COVID-19.

The chain links TRBV7-2 to TRBJ2-2; possible D gene TRBD2, 5 bases. CDR1 is SGHTA and CDR2 is FQGNSA in the germline V gene. V lost 3 bases and J lost 1, with 12 bases in between. The CDR3 contains 16 residues. CDR3 amino acids: CASSFRGSGNTGELFF. The CDR3 DNA follows: TGTGCCAGCAGCTTTCGCGGCAGCGGGAACACCGGGGAGCTGTTTTTT. The whole variable domain, remainder taken from reference TRBV7-2 and TRBJ2-2, is GAGVSQSPSNKVTEKGKDVELRCDPISGHTALYWYRQSLGQGLEFLIYFQGNSAPDKSGLPSDRFSAERTGGSVSTLTIQRTQQEDSAVYLCASSFRGSGNTGELFFGEGSRLTVL.

The chain combines TRBV5-4 with TRBJ1-6; 7 nucleotides match TRBD1. Looked up from germline, CDR1 is SGHNT and CDR2 is YYREEE (reference sequence). J gave up 10 bases and V 1 base, and 23 bases lay outside the gene matches. This CDR3 spans 20 amino acids. The CDR3 coding sequence is TGTGCCAGCAGCTTGAAAGAGCGATGGAGGGGGCGCGGGCCGGGGTCACCCCTCCACTTT. Translation gives CASSLKERWRGRGPGSPLHF. Based on the CDR3 plus reference TRBV5-4 and TRBJ1-6, the full variable domain is ETGVTQSPTHLIKTRGQQVTLRCSSQSGHNTVSWYQQALGQGPQFIFQYYREEENGRGNFPPRFSGLQFPNYSSELNVNALELDDSALYLCASSLKERWRGRGPGSPLHFGNGTRLTVT.

The V and J genes are TRBV2 and TRBJ1-5; no definite D call. With 2 bases removed from V and 7 bases from J, the gap between germline ends came to 12 bases. Germline-derived CDR1 and CDR2 are SNHLY and FYNNEI. The CDR3 length is 14 residues. This chain's CDR3 is CASSEWGGRQPQHF. The CDR3 region has the DNA TGTGCCAGCAGTGAATGGGGAGGGCGGCAGCCCCAGCATTTT. The whole variable domain, remainder taken from reference TRBV2 and TRBJ1-5, is EPEVTQTPSHQVTQMGQEVILRCVPISNHLYFYWYRQILGQKVEFLVSFYNNEISEKSEIFDDQFSVERPDGSNFTLKIRSTKLEDSAMYFCASSEWGGRQPQHFGDGTRLSIL.

The V gene is TRBV13, the J gene TRBJ2-2; 8 positions match TRBD2. Unmatched junction bases numbered 1, after V lost 0 bases and J lost 1 base. Germline CDR1 PRHDT, CDR2 FYEKMQ (reference sequence). The CDR3 consists of 16 residues. The CDR3 DNA is TGTGCCAGCAGCTTAGGAACTAGCGGGAACACCGGGGAGCTGTTTTTT. Amino acid sequence: CASSLGTSGNTGELFF.

The chain couples TRBV5-6 to TRBJ1-4, with 7 bases fitting TRBD1. This CDR3 comprises 15 residues. Germline V gene lookup returns CDR1 SGHDT and CDR2 YYEEEE. J gave up 3 bases and V 4 bases, and 6 bases lay outside the gene matches. The CDR3 here is CASSLRGTANEKLFF. The CDR3, as DNA: TGTGCCAGCAGCCTCCGTGGGACAGCTAATGAAAAACTGTTTTTT.

The V call is TRBV18, the J call TRBJ2-1; D might be TRBD2 (6 bases). V was shortened by 5 bases and J by 6 bases, with 14 bases between the two germline ends. Germline V gives CDR1 KGHSH, CDR2 LQKENI. The CDR3 length is 14 residues. The CDR3 spells CASSKVEGTNEQFF. For the CDR3, the DNA is TGTGCCAGCTCAAAGGTGGAGGGTACCAATGAGCAGTTCTTC. Supplemented by reference TRBV18 and TRBJ2-1, the full variable domain reads NAGVMQNPRHLVRRRGQEARLRCSPMKGHSHVYWYRQLPEEGLKFMVYLQKENIIDESGMPKERFSAEFPKEGPSILRIQQVVRGDSAAYFCASSKVEGTNEQFFGPGTRLTVL.

This clone occurred once. The chain employs TRBV6-6 and TRBJ1-4; no reliable D call. V was trimmed by 6 bases and J by 4 bases, leaving 30 bases between them. CDR3 length: 20 residues. Germline CDR1 MNHNY, CDR2 SVGAGI (reference sequence). CDR3 DNA sequence: TGTGCCAGCAGCCTGGTCCCCTCAGGTCGATCAAAGGCGTATAATGAAAAACTGTTTTTT. It specifies CASSLVPSGRSKAYNEKLFF.

The CDR3 DNA sequence: TGCGCCAGCAGCTCAGTGCCGGGACTAGCGGCCTCATACAATGAGCAGTTCTTC. Amino acid sequence: CASSSVPGLAASYNEQFF. The chain couples TRBV5-1 to TRBJ2-1, with 11 bases lining up with TRBD2. CDR3 length: 18 residues. CDR1 is SGHRS and CDR2 is YFSETQ in the germline V gene. With 3 bases clipped from V and 4 bases from J, the junction kept 12 bases outside the gene matches.

This chain joins TRBV6-5 and TRBJ2-3, with a weak D call TRBD1 (6 bases). V shed 6 bases and J shed 2 bases, with 9 bases lying between them. There are 13 residues in the CDR3. The germline CDR1 and CDR2 sequences are MNHEY and SVGAGI. The CDR3, as DNA: TGTGCCAGCAGACAGGGAGCCACAGATACGCAGTATTTT. This sequence encodes CASRQGATDTQYF.

The chain is built from TRBV7-9 and TRBJ1-3; D uncertain. Germline assignment: CDR1 SEHNR and CDR2 FQNEAQ (reference sequence). Trimming stripped 6 bases from V and 3 bases from J, with 12 bases between. The CDR3 length is 14 residues. CDR3 sequence: CASRGYVDGNTIYF. CDR3 sequence (DNA): TGTGCCAGCAGGGGCTACGTGGATGGAAACACCATATATTTT.

This chain joins TRBV7-8 and TRBJ2-7, with TRBD1 identical over 9 bases. The V and J ends lost 5 bases and 7 bases, in that order; junction bases with no gene match: 12. The CDR3 loop spans 15 amino acids. The germline gives CDR1 SGHVS, CDR2 FQNEAQ. This CDR3 reads CASSTAGTGTWEQYF. CDR3 nucleotide sequence: TGTGCCAGCAGCACGGCCGGGACAGGGACTTGGGAGCAGTACTTC.

The chain is built from TRBV14 and TRBJ1-6; no definite D call. The germline V gene has CDR1 SGHDN and CDR2 FVKESK. V lost 1 base and J lost 8, with 6 bases in between. The CDR3 totals 13 residues. CDR3 residues: CASSQAGDSPLHF. The CDR3 DNA reads TGTGCCAGCAGCCAAGCCGGGGATTCACCCCTCCACTTT.

The chain employs TRBV2 and TRBJ2-7, with D perhaps matching TRBD1 (5 bases). The V gene lost 2 bases and the J gene lost 2 bases, with 13 bases spanning the gap. This CDR3 has 15 amino acids. Per the germline V gene, CDR1 is SNHLY and CDR2 is FYNNEI. CDR3 sequence: CASSERGRVPYEQYF. The CDR3 region has the DNA TGTGCCAGCAGTGAAAGAGGCAGGGTCCCCTACGAGCAGTACTTC.

The chain joins TRBV10-2 to TRBJ2-3; D unclear. This CDR3 is 15 amino acids long. The germline V and J ends were trimmed by 3 bases and 6 bases, with 16 bases remaining between them. The V gene's germline CDR1 is WSHSY and CDR2 SAAADI. The CDR3 spells CASSEFHPRYDTQYF. The CDR3 nucleotides read TGCGCCAGCAGTGAATTTCACCCCAGGTACGATACGCAGTATTTT.